This paragraph covers one T cell receptor (beta chain) sequence. Its specificity is unknown. The sample comes from a study of cytomegalovirus exposure and HLA in healthy donors. Study-level results: TCR beta chain V- and J-gene trimming was linked, in a later analysis, to a missense variant in DCLRE1C. A later analysis reported that several of the most significant clusters appeared to be linked to common viral pathogens, among them Epstein-Barr virus.

The PCR was carried out with 60 Vbeta primers and 13 Jbeta primers. The method was immunoSEQ multiplex PCR; TCRdb's version includes in-frame clones alone and lacks a portion of them. This listing includes around 100,000 clones. The CDR3 spans 15 residues. The J segment lost 6 bases and the V segment lost 4 bases, leaving 13 bases of the junction unmatched. Germline CDR1 and CDR2: SGDLS and YYNGEE. This TCR came from a man over 45 in good health and CMV-seronegative. Sequenced: PBMCs. This chain connects TRBV9 to TRBJ2-7, with 7 bases matching TRBD1. CDR3 region: CASSPHPHRGGEQYF. The CDR3 DNA follows: TGTGCCAGCAGCCCTCACCCCCACAGGGGTGGCGAGCAGTACTTC. The full variable domain, completed using reference TRBV9 and TRBJ2-7, is DSGVTQTPKHLITATGQRVTLRCSPRSGDLSVYWYQQSLDQGLQFLIQYYNGEERAKGNILERFSAQQFPDLHSELNLSSLELGDSALYFCASSPHPHRGGEQYFGPGTRLTVT.